The clone carrying this T cell receptor (beta chain) came up a few times. Once RNA had been extracted, it was reverse transcribed into cDNA to act as the sequencing template. Some clones are missing from TCRdb's copy, which holds only in-frame ones; the method was immunoSEQ multiplex PCR. The sample includes 150,000 to 250,000 clones, about three fifths of them seen just once. This sample was included in a study of CD8+ T cells in alopecia areata. The treatment denotes: oral pan-JAK inhibitor, 5-10 mg twice daily. The V and J ends lost 6 bases and 6 bases, in that order; junction bases with no gene match: 13. This CDR3 contains 16 residues. Germline V gene sequence: CDR1 MNHEY, CDR2 SMNVEV (reference sequence).

This TCR was recovered from a human donor with alopecia areata. This chain uses TRBV27 with TRBJ2-7, with TRBD1 matching 11 bases. The sequencing used CD4+ T cells sorted from blood, collected at week 24, from a patient treated with tofacitinib. The CDR3: CASSRIGGQGGAEQYF. CDR3 DNA: TGTGCCAGCAGCCGAATCGGGGGACAGGGGGGGGCCGAGCAGTACTTC.